Following are 3 T cell receptor beta chains from one sample sequenced in a study of tumor and adjacent non-tumor tissue in lung cancer. Three rounds of nested PCR, following a modified ARM-PCR protocol, produced the TCRbeta library. TCRdb re-called the multiplex PCR reads with MiXCR, one entry per CDR3 protein. In the table there are more than 75,000 distinct CDR3 sequences, about 80% of which are singletons. This sample's RNA came from whole unsorted tissue. This non-tumor lung sample came from over 3 cm beyond the tumor edge. The sequenced sample consisted of distant non-tumor lung tissue. The source is a man in his 60s with small cell lung cancer.

Details on this clonotype: The germline gene is not matched at one end of the junction; a read error may be the cause. This chain links TRBV5-4 with TRBJ2-4; no definite D call. CDR3 size: 16 residues. The germline CDR1 and CDR2 sequences are SGHNT and YYREEE (reference sequence). The DNA for the CDR3 is TGTGCCAGCAGCTCCGGACGAGACATAGTCAAAAACATTCAGAACTTC. Protein: CASSSGRDIVKNIQNF. The whole variable domain, filled in from reference TRBV5-4 and TRBJ2-4, reads ETGVTQSPTHLIKTRGQQVTLRCSSQSGHNTVSWYQQALGQGPQFIFQYYREEENGRGNFPPRFSGLQFPNYSSELNVNALELDDSALYLCASSSGRDIVKNIQNFGAGTRLSVL.

As for this clonotype: Germline is not matched at one junction end, which may reflect a read error. The genes are TRBV12-3 or TRBV12-4 and TRBJ2-2; D remains unclear. The CDR3 spans 14 residues. CDR3 protein: CANSLGSADGELFF. The CDR3 nucleotides read TGTGCCAACAGTTTAGGGTCTGCTGACGGGGAGCTGTTTTTT.

As for this clonotype: One base away lies a much larger clone, so this may be a sequencing read error. The rearrangement joins TRBV5-1 to TRBJ2-7; D perhaps matches TRBD1 (5 bases). The length of the CDR3 is 20 residues. Between the trimmed V and J ends, which lost 1 base and 6 bases, there was a span of 32 bases. From germline, CDR1 is SGHRS and CDR2 YFSETQ. CDR3 DNA sequence: TGCGCCAGCAGCTTGTTCGCGATGTCCACAGGCGTAGGAGTTGTGTCCGAGCAGTACTTC. Protein sequence: CASSLFAMSTGVGVVSEQYF.